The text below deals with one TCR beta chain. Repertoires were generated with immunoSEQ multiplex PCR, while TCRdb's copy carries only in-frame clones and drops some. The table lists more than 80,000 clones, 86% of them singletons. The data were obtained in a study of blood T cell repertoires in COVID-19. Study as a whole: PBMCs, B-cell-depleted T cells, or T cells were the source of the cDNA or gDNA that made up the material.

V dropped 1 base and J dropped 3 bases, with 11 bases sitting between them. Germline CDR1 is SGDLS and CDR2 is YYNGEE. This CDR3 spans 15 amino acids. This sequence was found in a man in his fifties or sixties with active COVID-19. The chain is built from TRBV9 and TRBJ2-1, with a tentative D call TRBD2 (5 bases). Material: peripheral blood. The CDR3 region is CASSVQAEDYNEQFF. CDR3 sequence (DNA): TGTGCCAGCAGCGTACAAGCGGAAGACTACAATGAGCAGTTCTTC.